This T cell receptor (beta chain) was sequenced during a study of T cell repertoires in cytomegalovirus infection. Study observations and caveats: Accumulated public TCR beta family frequency recognized individuals carrying CMV together with the relevant HLA. Dominant in the ex vivo response were TCR beta clonotypes restricted by HLA-C and specific for CMV.

The CDR3 spans 16 residues. Germline V gives CDR1 MNHEY, CDR2 SMNVEV (reference sequence). V shed 6 bases and J 7 bases; nucleotides not matched to a gene: 14. As to this clonotype: The antigen remains undetermined.

Each CDR3 protein is one row after TCRdb ran MiXCR on the reads. The sample shows roughly 920,000 distinct CDR3 sequences, roughly 30% of them seen only once. The clonotype comes from a human donor in good health (CMV status not recorded). Some clones in this sample may be carry-over from other donors' samples. The chain combines TRBV27 with TRBJ2-1; TRBD2 matches at 8 bases. The material sequenced was cultured CD8+ T cells from PBMCs, taken from culture after CMV antigen stimulation. The chain's CDR3 is CASRPRGDGRENEQFF. CDR3 DNA sequence: TGTGCCAGCAGACCCAGGGGTGACGGGAGGGAAAATGAGCAGTTCTTC.